This T cell receptor (beta chain) came from a study of blood T cell repertoires in COVID-19. The overall study: Spain, Italy and the United States supplied samples that represented acute and convalescent COVID-19. Sources were T cells, B-cell-depleted T cells, or PBMCs; the material itself was cDNA or gDNA.

Under the authors' procedure: Reference gene primer amplification gave nucleated cell count estimates. Profiled with immunoSEQ multiplex PCR; TCRdb holds only in-frame clones, not every one. V, J and clone size are taken as reported in that table, and D and trimming were inferred from the DNA itself. The sample lists 150,000 to 200,000 clones; roughly 90% were seen once. The sequenced material came from peripheral blood. The TCR originated in a man between 60 and 75 years old with acute or convalescent COVID-19.

The chain's CDR3 is CASNEGGSNQPQHF. The CDR3, as DNA: TGTGCCAGTAATGAGGGAGGGAGCAATCAGCCCCAGCATTTT. The J gene is TRBJ1-5, the V gene TRBV19; D not certain. Germline CDR1 reads LNHDA; CDR2 reads SQIVND (reference sequence). Trimming cost V 7 bases and J 1 base, with 11 bases left between them. The CDR3 contains 14 residues.